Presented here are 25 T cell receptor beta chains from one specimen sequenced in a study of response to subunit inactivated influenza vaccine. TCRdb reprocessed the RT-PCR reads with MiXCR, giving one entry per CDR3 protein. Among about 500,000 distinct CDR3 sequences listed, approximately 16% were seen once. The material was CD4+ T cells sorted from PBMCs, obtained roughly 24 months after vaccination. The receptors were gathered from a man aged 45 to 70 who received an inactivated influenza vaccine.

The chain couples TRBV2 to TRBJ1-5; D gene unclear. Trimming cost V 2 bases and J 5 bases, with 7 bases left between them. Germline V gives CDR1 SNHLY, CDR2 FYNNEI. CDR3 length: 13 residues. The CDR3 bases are TGTGCCAGCAGTGAACTGGGTGATCAGCCCCAGCATTTT. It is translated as CASSELGDQPQHF. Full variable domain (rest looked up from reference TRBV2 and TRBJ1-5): EPEVTQTPSHQVTQMGQEVILRCVPISNHLYFYWYRQILGQKVEFLVSFYNNEISEKSEIFDDQFSVERPDGSNFTLKIRSTKLEDSAMYFCASSELGDQPQHFGDGTRLSIL.

Written as DNA, the CDR3 is TGCAGCGTTTCCAGGGATTCTTACGAGCAGTACTTC. Its translation: CSVSRDSYEQYF. This rearrangement joins TRBV29-1 to TRBJ2-7, with a weak D call TRBD1 (5 bases). Germline assignment: CDR1 SQVTM and CDR2 ANQGSEA. The CDR3 is 12 residues long. Trimming pared 5 bases from V and 4 bases from J, leaving 12 bases between.

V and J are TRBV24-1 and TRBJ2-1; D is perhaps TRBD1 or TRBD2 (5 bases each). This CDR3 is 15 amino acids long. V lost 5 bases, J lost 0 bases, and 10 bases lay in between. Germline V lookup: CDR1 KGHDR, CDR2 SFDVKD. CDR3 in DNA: TGTGCCACCAGTGCAGAGGGGAGCTCCTACAATGAGCAGTTCTTC. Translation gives CATSAEGSSYNEQFF.

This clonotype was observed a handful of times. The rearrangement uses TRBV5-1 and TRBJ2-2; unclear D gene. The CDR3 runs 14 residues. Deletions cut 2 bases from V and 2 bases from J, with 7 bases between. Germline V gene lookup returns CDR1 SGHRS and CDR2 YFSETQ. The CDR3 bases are TGCGCCAGCAGCTTCCCATCAAACACCGGGGAGCTGTTTTTT. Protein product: CASSFPSNTGELFF.

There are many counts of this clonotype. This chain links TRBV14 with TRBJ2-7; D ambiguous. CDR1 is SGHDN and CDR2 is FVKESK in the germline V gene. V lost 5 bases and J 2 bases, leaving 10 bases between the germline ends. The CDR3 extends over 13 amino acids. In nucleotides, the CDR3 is TGTGCCAGCAGCATAAATGGCCCCTACGAGCAGTACTTC. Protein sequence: CASSINGPYEQYF.

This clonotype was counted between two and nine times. CDR3 DNA: TGTGCCTCCAGAGCGAGCACCGGGGAGCTGTTTTTT. The encoded protein is CASRASTGELFF. The chain uses TRBV12-3 or TRBV12-4 and TRBJ2-2, with D unclear. V lost 11 bases and J 4 bases, leaving 11 bases between the germline ends. The CDR3 sequence is 12 residues long.

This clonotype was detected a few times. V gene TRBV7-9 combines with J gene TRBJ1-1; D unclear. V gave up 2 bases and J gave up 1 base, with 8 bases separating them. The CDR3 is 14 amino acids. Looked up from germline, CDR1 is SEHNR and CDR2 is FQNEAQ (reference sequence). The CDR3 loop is CASSLSLSNTEAFF. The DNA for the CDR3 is TGTGCCAGCAGCTTATCCCTTTCGAACACTGAAGCTTTCTTT.

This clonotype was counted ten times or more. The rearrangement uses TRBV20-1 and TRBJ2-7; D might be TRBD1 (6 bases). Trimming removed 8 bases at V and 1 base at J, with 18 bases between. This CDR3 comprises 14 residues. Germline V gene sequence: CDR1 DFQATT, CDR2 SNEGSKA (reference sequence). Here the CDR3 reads CSPVDRRASYEQYF. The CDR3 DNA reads TGCAGTCCAGTGGACAGAAGAGCATCCTACGAGCAGTACTTC.

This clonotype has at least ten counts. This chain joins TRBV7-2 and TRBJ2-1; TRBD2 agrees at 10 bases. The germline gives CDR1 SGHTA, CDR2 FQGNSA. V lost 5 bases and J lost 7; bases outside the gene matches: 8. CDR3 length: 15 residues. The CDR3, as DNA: TGTGCCAGCAGCCGACCGGGACTAGCGAAAAATGAGCAGTTCTTC. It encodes CASSRPGLAKNEQFF.

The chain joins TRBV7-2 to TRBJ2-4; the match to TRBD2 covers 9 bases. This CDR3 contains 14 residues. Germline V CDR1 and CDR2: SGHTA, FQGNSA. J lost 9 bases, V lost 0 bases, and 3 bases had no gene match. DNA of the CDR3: TGTGCCAGCAGCTTAGCGCGGGGGGGAGGCATTCAGTACTTC. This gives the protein CASSLARGGGIQYF.

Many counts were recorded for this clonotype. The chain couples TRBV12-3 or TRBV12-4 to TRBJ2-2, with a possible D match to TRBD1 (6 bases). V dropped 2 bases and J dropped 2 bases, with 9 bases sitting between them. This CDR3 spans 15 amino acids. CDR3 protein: CASSLQQGNTGELFF. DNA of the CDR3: TGTGCCAGCAGTTTACAACAGGGAAACACCGGGGAGCTGTTTTTT.

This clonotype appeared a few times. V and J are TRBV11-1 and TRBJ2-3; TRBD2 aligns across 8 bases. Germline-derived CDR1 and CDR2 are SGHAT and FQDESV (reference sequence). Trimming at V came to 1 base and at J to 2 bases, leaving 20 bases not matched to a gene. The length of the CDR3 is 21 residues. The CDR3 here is CASSLGFFSLPGLGNTDTQYF. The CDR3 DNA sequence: TGTGCCAGCAGCTTAGGGTTCTTTAGCCTCCCGGGACTAGGGAACACAGATACGCAGTATTTT.

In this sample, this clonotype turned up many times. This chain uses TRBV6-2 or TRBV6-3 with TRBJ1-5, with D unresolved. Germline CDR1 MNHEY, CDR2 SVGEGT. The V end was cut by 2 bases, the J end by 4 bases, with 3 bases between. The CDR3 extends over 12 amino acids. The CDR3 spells CASSYMNQPQHF. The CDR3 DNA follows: TGTGCCAGCAGTTACATGAATCAGCCCCAGCATTTT.

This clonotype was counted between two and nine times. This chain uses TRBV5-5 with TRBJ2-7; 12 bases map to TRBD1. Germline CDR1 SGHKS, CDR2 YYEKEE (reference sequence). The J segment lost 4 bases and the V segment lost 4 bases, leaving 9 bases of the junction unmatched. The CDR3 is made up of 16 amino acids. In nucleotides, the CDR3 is TGTGCCAGCAGCCCGGTCCCGGGACAGGGGGCTTACGAGCAGTACTTC. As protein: CASSPVPGQGAYEQYF.

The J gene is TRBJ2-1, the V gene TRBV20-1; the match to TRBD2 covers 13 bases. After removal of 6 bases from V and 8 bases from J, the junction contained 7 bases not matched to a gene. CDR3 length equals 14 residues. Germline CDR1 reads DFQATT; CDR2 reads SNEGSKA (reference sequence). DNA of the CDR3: TGCAGTGCCTTACTAGCGGGAGGGCCCCATGAGCAGTTCTTC. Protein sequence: CSALLAGGPHEQFF.

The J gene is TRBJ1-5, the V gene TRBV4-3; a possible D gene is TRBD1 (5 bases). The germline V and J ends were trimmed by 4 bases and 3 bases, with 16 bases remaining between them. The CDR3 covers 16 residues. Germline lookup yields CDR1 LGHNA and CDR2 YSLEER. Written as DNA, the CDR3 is TGCGCCAGCAGCCTCGGGTCGGGAGGGGACAATCAGCCCCAGCATTTT. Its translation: CASSLGSGGDNQPQHF.

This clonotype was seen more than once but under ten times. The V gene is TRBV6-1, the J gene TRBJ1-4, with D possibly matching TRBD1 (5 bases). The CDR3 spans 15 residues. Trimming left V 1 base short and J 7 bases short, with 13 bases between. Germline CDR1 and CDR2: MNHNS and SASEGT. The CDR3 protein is CASSEGTAGGEKLFF. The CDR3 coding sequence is TGTGCCAGCAGTGAAGGGACCGCTGGGGGTGAAAAACTGTTTTTT.

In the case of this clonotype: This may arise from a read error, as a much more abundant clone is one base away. The CDR3 spells CASRPAGGSEAFF. Here the CDR3 DNA reads TGTGCCAGCAGACCCGCAGGGGGTTCTGAAGCTTTCTTT. The chain couples TRBV5-5 to TRBJ1-1; 7 bases are a match to TRBD1. The ends lost 5 bases at V and 6 bases at J; junction bases unmatched: 7. CDR3 size: 13 residues. The V gene's germline CDR1 is SGHKS and CDR2 YYEKEE (reference sequence).

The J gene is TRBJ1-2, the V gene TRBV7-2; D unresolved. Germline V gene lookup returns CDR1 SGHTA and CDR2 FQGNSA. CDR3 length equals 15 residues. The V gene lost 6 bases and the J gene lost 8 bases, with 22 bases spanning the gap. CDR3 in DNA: TGTGCCAGCAGATCCGAGGGCCGCTGGGGTCGGGGCTACACCTTC. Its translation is CASRSEGRWGRGYTF.

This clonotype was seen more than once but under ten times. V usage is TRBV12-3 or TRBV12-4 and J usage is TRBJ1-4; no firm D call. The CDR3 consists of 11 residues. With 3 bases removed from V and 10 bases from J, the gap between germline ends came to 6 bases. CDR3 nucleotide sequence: TGTGCCAGCAGTTTTGGCATAAAACTGTTTTTT. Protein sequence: CASSFGIKLFF.

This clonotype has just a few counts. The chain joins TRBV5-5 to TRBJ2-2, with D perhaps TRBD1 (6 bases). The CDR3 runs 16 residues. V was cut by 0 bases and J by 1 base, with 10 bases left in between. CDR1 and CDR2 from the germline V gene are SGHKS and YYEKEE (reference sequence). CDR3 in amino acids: CASSLEGVKNTGELFF. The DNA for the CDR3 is TGTGCCAGCAGCTTGGAGGGGGTAAAGAACACCGGGGAGCTGTTTTTT.

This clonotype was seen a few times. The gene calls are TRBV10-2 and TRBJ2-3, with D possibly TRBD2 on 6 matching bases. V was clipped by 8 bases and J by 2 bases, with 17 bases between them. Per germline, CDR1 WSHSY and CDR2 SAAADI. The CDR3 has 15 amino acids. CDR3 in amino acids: CASGDLRGITDTQYF. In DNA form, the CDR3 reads TGCGCCAGCGGGGACTTACGAGGGATCACAGATACGCAGTATTTT.

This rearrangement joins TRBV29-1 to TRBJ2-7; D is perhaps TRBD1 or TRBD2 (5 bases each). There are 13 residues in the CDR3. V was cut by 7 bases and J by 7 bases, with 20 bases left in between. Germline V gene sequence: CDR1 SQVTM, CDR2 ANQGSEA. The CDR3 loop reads CSALGTESREQYF. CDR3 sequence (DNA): TGCAGCGCCCTCGGGACCGAGTCTCGGGAGCAGTACTTC.

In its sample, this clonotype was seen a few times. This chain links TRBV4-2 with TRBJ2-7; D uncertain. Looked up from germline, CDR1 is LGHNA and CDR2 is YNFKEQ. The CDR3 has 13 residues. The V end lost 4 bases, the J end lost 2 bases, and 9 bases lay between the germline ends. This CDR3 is CASSPTMAYEQYF. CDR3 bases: TGTGCCAGCAGCCCGACAATGGCCTACGAGCAGTACTTC.

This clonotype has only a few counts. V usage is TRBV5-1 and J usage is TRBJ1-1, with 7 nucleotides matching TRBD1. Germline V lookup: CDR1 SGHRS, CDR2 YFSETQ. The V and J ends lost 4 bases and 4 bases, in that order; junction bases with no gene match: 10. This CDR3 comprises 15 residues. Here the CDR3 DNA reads TGCGCCAGCAGCGCACCTACAGGGGACTCCACTGAAGCTTTCTTT. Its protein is CASSAPTGDSTEAFF.